This T cell receptor beta chain was sequenced for a study of cytomegalovirus exposure and HLA in healthy donors. Notes on the study in general: TCR beta V- and J-gene trimming, according to a later analysis, was linked to a missense DCLRE1C variant. The study had only CMV serostatus as immune exposure information.

Notes on this clone: What it binds is not known.

This CDR3 is built from 14 residues. Germline V gene data show CDR1 as SGHTA and CDR2 as FQGNSA. V was pared by 4 bases and J by 6 bases, with 13 bases between. PCR was performed using 60 Vbeta and 13 Jbeta primers. Using immunoSEQ multiplex PCR, the repertoire was profiled, and TCRdb retains in-frame clones only, with some absent. The repertoire holds hundreds of thousands of clones, with around four fifths as singletons. The chain employs TRBV7-2 and TRBJ1-5; D not certain. Source material: PBMCs. The sequence was obtained from a boy younger than 18 in good health and CMV-seronegative. The CDR3 bases are TGTGCCAGCAGCTCTACGGGGATTGGTCAGCCCCAGCATTTT. It encodes CASSSTGIGQPQHF.